This T cell receptor (beta chain) was observed in a study of cytotoxic CD8 clonotypes in ibrutinib-treated CLL. About the research overall: Investigators reported about 25 partial and 2 complete responses; after median about 70 months, about 15 patients remained remitted and 12 progressed. The response samples were taken once patients had been treated for a median of approximately 12 months, range 6 to 36. Study-level points and caveats: Baseline levels were approached again at progression, after clonality had risen at ibrutinib response.

Worth noting for this clone: What it binds is unknown.

Germline V gene data show CDR1 as SGHTS and CDR2 as YDEGEE. Trimming pared 4 bases from V and 2 bases from J, leaving 11 bases between. This CDR3 is 14 amino acids long. Investigators sought sequencing depths of between 1 in 200,000 and 1 in 1 million T cells. Sequenced by immunoSEQ multiplex PCR; TCRdb stores in-frame clones only, minus some. The data show 150,000 to 200,000 clones, with around nine tenths seen just once and around 2.7% held by the top ten. This TCR derives from a human donor with chronic lymphocytic leukemia. The V and J genes are TRBV5-8 and TRBJ2-3; D is possibly TRBD2 (5 bases). Sequences were derived from PBMCs, sampled at disease progression, from a patient treated with ibrutinib. In nucleotides, the CDR3 is TGTGCCAGCAGCCTCACCGGGGTCACAGATACGCAGTATTTT. Encoded protein: CASSLTGVTDTQYF.